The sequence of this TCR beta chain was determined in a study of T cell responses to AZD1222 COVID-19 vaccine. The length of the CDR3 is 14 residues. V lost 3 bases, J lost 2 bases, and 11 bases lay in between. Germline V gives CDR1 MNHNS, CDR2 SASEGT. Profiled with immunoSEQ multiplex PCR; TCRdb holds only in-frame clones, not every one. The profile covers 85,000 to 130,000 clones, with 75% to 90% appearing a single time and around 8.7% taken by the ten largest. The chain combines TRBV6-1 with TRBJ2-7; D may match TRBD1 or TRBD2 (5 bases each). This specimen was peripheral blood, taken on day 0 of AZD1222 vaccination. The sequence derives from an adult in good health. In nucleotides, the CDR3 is TGTGCCAGCAGTGATCGGGACGTAACCTACGAGCAGTACTTC. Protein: CASSDRDVTYEQYF.